Sequencing of this T cell receptor (beta chain) was carried out in a study of blood T cell repertoires in COVID-19. The wider study: Samples of COVID-19 (acute and convalescent) were obtained from the United States, Italy and Spain. PBMCs, B-cell-depleted T cells, or T cells were the source of the cDNA or gDNA that made up the material.

CDR1 is ENHRY and CDR2 is SYGVKD in the germline V gene. This CDR3 has 14 amino acids. J lost 2 bases, V lost 10 bases, and 6 bases had no gene match. Source study methods: Reference gene primer amplification gave estimated nucleated cell counts. The protocol was immunoSEQ multiplex PCR, while the TCRdb copy is restricted to in-frame clones and leaves out a portion. The DNA was the basis for D and trimming; V, J and clone size are from that table. The sample contains some 250,000 clones, about 85% of which appear only once. Sequenced sample: peripheral blood. The clonotype originates from a man in his 60s with acute or convalescent COVID-19. This chain connects TRBV10-3 to TRBJ2-3; 10 nucleotides match TRBD2. The CDR3 protein is CATGLASVTDTQYF. The CDR3 nucleotides read TGTGCCACGGGACTAGCGAGTGTCACAGATACGCAGTATTTT.